This T cell receptor beta chain was recovered during a study of blood T cell repertoires in COVID-19. Study information: Samples taken during acute and convalescent COVID-19 were collected in the United States, Italy and Spain. Sample material is recorded as cDNA or gDNA derived from T cells, B-cell-depleted T cells, or PBMCs.

As processed by the authors: Quantification of nucleated cells was approximated via reference gene primer amplification. Profiled with immunoSEQ multiplex PCR; TCRdb holds only in-frame clones, not every one. The V and J calls and clone size were taken over from that table, and D and trimming were inferred from the DNA. The sample carries tens of thousands of clones, around 90% recorded once. The CDR3 is 16 residues long. Germline V gene lookup returns CDR1 KGHSH and CDR2 LQKENI. J gave up 4 bases and V 3 bases, and 5 bases lay outside the gene matches. The rearrangement uses TRBV18 and TRBJ2-1; 11 bases fit TRBD2. The sample comprised peripheral blood. The receptor was isolated from a man aged 45-65 years with active or convalescent COVID-19. Written as DNA, the CDR3 is TGTGCCAGCTCACCCCCGGCTAGCGGGAGGTACAATGAGCAGTTCTTC. It codes for CASSPPASGRYNEQFF. Using reference TRBV18 and TRBJ2-1 for the parts outside the CDR3, the full variable domain is NAGVMQNPRHLVRRRGQEARLRCSPMKGHSHVYWYRQLPEEGLKFMVYLQKENIIDESGMPKERFSAEFPKEGPSILRIQQVVRGDSAAYFCASSPPASGRYNEQFFGPGTRLTVL.